In its sample, the clone carrying this T cell receptor (beta chain) was seen many times. Its target is not known. The record originates from a study of T cell repertoires in cytomegalovirus infection. One entry per CDR3 protein, called by TCRdb with MiXCR from the reads. The sample shows under 90,000 distinct CDR3 sequences, about half of them seen only once. The clonotype comes from a human donor in good health (CMV status not recorded). Some clones in this sample may be carry-over from other donors' samples. Sequencing used CD8+ T cells from cultured PBMCs, obtained from culture after CMV antigen stimulation.

The CDR3 DNA follows: TGTGCCAGCAGCTTCGGGGTAGGTGAGCAGTTCTTC. This encodes CASSFGVGEQFF. The chain links TRBV7-9 to TRBJ2-1, with a tentative D call TRBD2 (5 bases). V was trimmed by 3 bases and J by 9 bases, leaving 9 bases between them. The germline V gene has CDR1 SEHNR and CDR2 FQNEAQ (reference sequence). The CDR3 runs to 12 residues.